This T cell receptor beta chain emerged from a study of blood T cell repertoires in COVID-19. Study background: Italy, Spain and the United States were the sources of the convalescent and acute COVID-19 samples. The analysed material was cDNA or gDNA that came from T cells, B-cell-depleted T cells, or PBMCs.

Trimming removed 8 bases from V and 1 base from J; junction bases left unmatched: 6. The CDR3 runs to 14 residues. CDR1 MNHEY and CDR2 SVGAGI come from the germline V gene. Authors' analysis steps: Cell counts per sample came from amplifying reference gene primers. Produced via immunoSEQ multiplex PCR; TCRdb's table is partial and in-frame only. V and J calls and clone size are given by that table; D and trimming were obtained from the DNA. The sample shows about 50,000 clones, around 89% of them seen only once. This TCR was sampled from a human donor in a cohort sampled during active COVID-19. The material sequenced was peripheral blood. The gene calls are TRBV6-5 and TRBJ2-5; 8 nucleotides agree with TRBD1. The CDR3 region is CASALGQVQETQYF. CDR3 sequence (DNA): TGTGCCAGCGCCTTGGGACAGGTCCAAGAGACCCAGTACTTC.